This T cell receptor (beta chain) was profiled in a study of long-term antiretroviral therapy in people with HIV. Study-wide results and caveats: Clones that expanded before ART (that is, prior to treatment) dominated the repertoire at all time points.

Between the trimmed V and J ends, which lost 3 bases and 13 bases, there was a span of 17 bases. Germline V gene sequence: CDR1 SNHLY, CDR2 FYNNEI. The CDR3 extends over 13 amino acids. A v3.0 immunoSEQ assay was performed at survey level. Some clones are missing from TCRdb's copy, which holds only in-frame ones; the method was immunoSEQ multiplex PCR. Of approximately 29,000 clones listed, nearly 95% are singletons. Remarks on this clone: Its specificity is not known.

The chain has TRBV2 and TRBJ2-3, with TRBD2 as a possible D gene (6 bases). This TCR came from a man aged 40-50 years with HIV. This specimen was unsorted PBMCs, taken 6.2 years after starting antiretroviral therapy. In DNA, the CDR3 is TGTGCCAGCAGTGAGGTTAGGGACTCGGGCGAGTATTTT. Its protein is CASSEVRDSGEYF.